Each of the 7 T cell receptor beta chains below was sequenced from the same sample in a study of cytomegalovirus exposure and HLA in healthy donors. It was with 60 Vbeta and 13 Jbeta primers that the PCR ran. Assay: immunoSEQ multiplex PCR; the TCRdb copy retains only in-frame clones and omits some. This table has roughly 120,000 clones, more than 60% appearing once. The sample consisted of PBMCs. These TCRs come from a man younger than 45 in good health and CMV-seropositive.

The V gene is TRBV4-2, the J gene TRBJ2-5; 10 nucleotides align to TRBD2. Looked up from germline, CDR1 is LGHNA and CDR2 is YNFKEQ. Trimming cost V 4 bases and J 2 bases; bases outside gene matches: 4. The length of the CDR3 is 15 residues. In nucleotides, the CDR3 is TGTGCCAGCAGCCCTGGGACTAGCGAACAAGAGACCCAGTACTTC. Protein product: CASSPGTSEQETQYF.

The rearrangement links TRBV6-5 to TRBJ2-7, with TRBD1 as a possible D gene (5 bases). Per the germline V gene, CDR1 is MNHEY and CDR2 is SVGAGI. The CDR3 runs 12 residues. V was trimmed by 6 bases and J by 6 bases, leaving 12 bases between them. The CDR3 DNA follows: TGTGCCAGCAGCGGCTCTAGGGGCGAGCAGTACTTC. It specifies CASSGSRGEQYF.

The rearrangement uses TRBV2 and TRBJ1-5; D not certain. The CDR3 extends over 13 amino acids. V was cut by 2 bases and J by 5 bases, with 7 bases left in between. The germline V gene has CDR1 SNHLY and CDR2 FYNNEI. DNA for the CDR3: TGTGCCAGCAGTGAAATTAGAGATCAGCCCCAGCATTTT. Translated, it gives CASSEIRDQPQHF. The whole variable domain, remainder taken from reference TRBV2 and TRBJ1-5, is EPEVTQTPSHQVTQMGQEVILRCVPISNHLYFYWYRQILGQKVEFLVSFYNNEISEKSEIFDDQFSVERPDGSNFTLKIRSTKLEDSAMYFCASSEIRDQPQHFGDGTRLSIL.

The chain is built from TRBV30 and TRBJ1-5, with D possibly TRBD1 on 6 matching bases. V lost 2 bases and J 0 bases, leaving 11 bases between the germline ends. Germline assignment: CDR1 GTSNPN and CDR2 SVGIG (reference sequence). This CDR3 is 15 amino acids long. The CDR3 region is CAWSSLGGSNQPQHF. The CDR3 nucleotides read TGTGCCTGGAGTAGTTTAGGGGGTAGCAATCAGCCCCAGCATTTT.

The chain employs TRBV15 and TRBJ2-3; possible D gene TRBD2, 6 bases. V lost 5 bases and J 3 bases, leaving 18 bases between the germline ends. The CDR3 contains 16 residues. The germline CDR1 and CDR2 sequences are LNHNV and YYDKDF (reference sequence). The DNA for the CDR3 is TGTGCCACCAGCCCCGGGACTTACTCTCTTACAGATACGCAGTATTTT. Translated, it gives CATSPGTYSLTDTQYF.

This chain uses TRBV10-3 with TRBJ2-2, with 8 bases that match TRBD2. J gave up 3 bases and V 2 bases, and 5 bases lay outside the gene matches. The length of the CDR3 is 16 residues. The germline V gene encodes CDR1 ENHRY and CDR2 SYGVKD. CDR3 DNA: TGTGCCATCAGTGAGCGGGAGGGGCGCGACACCGGGGAGCTGTTTTTT. Amino acid sequence: CAISEREGRDTGELFF.

A word on this clone: Other DNA sequences in the sample encode the same CDR3. The chain recombines TRBV7-2 with TRBJ1-6, with TRBD1 matching over 10 bases. Per the germline V gene, CDR1 is SGHTA and CDR2 is FQGNSA. CDR3 size: 15 residues. J lost 9 bases, V lost 6 bases, and 8 bases had no gene match. In DNA, the CDR3 is TGTGCCAGCAGTTTGGGACAGGGGTATCGTTCACCCCTCCACTTT. Residues: CASSLGQGYRSPLHF.